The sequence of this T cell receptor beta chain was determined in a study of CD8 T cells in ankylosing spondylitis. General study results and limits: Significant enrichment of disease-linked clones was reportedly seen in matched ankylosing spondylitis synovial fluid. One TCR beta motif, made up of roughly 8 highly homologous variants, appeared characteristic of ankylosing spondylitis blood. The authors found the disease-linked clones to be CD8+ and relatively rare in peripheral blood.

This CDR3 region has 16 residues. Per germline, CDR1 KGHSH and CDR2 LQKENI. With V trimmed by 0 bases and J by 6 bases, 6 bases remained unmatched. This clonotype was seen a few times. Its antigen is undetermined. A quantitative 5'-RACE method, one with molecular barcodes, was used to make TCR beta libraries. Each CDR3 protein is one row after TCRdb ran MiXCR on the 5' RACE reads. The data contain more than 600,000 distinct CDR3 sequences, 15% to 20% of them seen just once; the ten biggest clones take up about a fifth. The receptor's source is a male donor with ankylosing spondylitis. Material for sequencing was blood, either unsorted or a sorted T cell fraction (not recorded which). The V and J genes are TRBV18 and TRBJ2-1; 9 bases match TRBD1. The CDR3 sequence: CASSPPVGQGLNEQFF. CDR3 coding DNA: TGTGCCAGCTCACCACCTGTGGGACAGGGTCTCAATGAGCAGTTCTTC.